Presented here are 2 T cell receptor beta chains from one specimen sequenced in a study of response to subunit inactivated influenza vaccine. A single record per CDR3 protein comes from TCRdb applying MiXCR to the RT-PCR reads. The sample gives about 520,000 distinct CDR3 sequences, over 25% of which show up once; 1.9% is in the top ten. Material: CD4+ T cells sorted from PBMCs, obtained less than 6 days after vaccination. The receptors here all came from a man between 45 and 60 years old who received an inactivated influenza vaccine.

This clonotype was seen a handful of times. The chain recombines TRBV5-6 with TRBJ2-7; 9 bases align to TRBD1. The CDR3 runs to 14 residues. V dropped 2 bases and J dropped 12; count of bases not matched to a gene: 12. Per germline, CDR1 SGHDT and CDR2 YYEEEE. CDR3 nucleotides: TGTGCCAGCAGCTTTTACGAGAACAGGGGGCAGGCGTACTTC. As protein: CASSFYENRGQAYF.

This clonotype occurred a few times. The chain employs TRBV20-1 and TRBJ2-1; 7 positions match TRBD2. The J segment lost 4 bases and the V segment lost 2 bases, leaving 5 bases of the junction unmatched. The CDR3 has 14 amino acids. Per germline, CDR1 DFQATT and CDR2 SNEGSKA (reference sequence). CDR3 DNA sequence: TGCAGTGCTAGAAAGCGGGAACCTTACAATGAGCAGTTCTTC. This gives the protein CSARKREPYNEQFF.